One T cell receptor (beta chain) is described in this entry. What it binds is unknown. Autoimmune disease history or systemic immunosuppression disqualified patients. The data were obtained in a study of OX40 agonist ivuxolimab in advanced cancers. Overall study: Among those enrolled, mean age was about 60 years (range roughly 20 to 79) and 75% to 90% were male. Antecedent anti-PD-1, anti-PD-L1 or anti-CTLA-4 therapy was permissible, with under 50% having received some. Whole-study results and caveats: It was not determined which antigens were specifically recognized by the peripheral T cells that had undergone clonal expansion.

Trimming left V 3 bases short and J 5 bases short, with 13 bases between. The germline gives CDR1 MGHRA, CDR2 YSYEKL. The length of the CDR3 is 15 residues. Generated by immunoSEQ multiplex PCR, the TCRdb table keeps only in-frame clones and is missing some. The sample holds more than 60,000 clones, roughly 86% seen once. The receptor comes from an adult with an advanced solid tumor such as melanoma, head and neck, liver or kidney cancer. V is TRBV4-1 and J is TRBJ1-4; tentatively, D is TRBD1 (6 bases). Here the sequenced sample was CD4+ or CD8+ T cells sorted from blood, taken in a trial of the OX40 agonist ivuxolimab. CDR3 coding DNA: TGCGCCAGCAGCCAGACAGGTCCTTTAAATGAAAAACTGTTTTTT. Protein: CASSQTGPLNEKLFF.